A single sample is the source of the 19 T cell receptor beta chains below, sequenced in a study of T cell repertoires in cytomegalovirus infection. TCRdb re-called the reads with MiXCR, one entry per CDR3 protein. The sample lists 200,000 to 300,000 distinct CDR3 sequences, 12% seen once, with around 1.6% in the top ten. Sequenced input: PBMCs. The receptors were gathered from a human donor in good health (CMV status not recorded). Some clones in this sample may be carry-over from other donors' samples.

This clonotype was seen ten or more times. This chain connects TRBV5-5 to TRBJ2-3; D assignment may be TRBD1 or TRBD2 (5 bases each). Germline V gives CDR1 SGHKS, CDR2 YYEKEE (reference sequence). CDR3 length: 14 amino acids. V was clipped by 6 bases and J by 2 bases, with 13 bases between them. The chain's CDR3 is CASKLDGATDTQYF. CDR3 sequence (DNA): TGTGCCAGCAAACTCGACGGGGCCACAGATACGCAGTATTTT.

There are many counts of this clonotype. This rearrangement joins TRBV28 to TRBJ2-3; the D gene is possibly TRBD1 (6 bases). V was shortened by 4 bases and J by 3 bases, with 14 bases between the two germline ends. Germline CDR1 reads MDHEN; CDR2 reads SYDVKM. The CDR3 spans 15 residues. The CDR3 DNA reads as TGTGCCAGCAGTTCACAGGGCCTGGGGACAGATACGCAGTATTTT. Encoded protein: CASSSQGLGTDTQYF.

The V gene is TRBV20-1, the J gene TRBJ2-7; D uncertain. Trimming pared 2 bases from V and 5 bases from J, leaving 10 bases between. The CDR3 is made up of 12 amino acids. The germline gives CDR1 DFQATT, CDR2 SNEGSKA (reference sequence). The DNA for the CDR3 is TGCAGTGCTAGAAGGGCCCCCGACGAGCAGTACTTC. Its protein is CSARRAPDEQYF.

There are many counts of this clonotype. The chain employs TRBV6-6 and TRBJ2-2; 7 positions match TRBD2. This CDR3 has 17 residues. The germline V gene encodes CDR1 MNHNY and CDR2 SVGAGI (reference sequence). V lost 6 bases and J lost 7; bases outside the gene matches: 17. Here the CDR3 reads CASSFGASGTLDGELFF. DNA for the CDR3: TGTGCCAGCAGCTTCGGGGCTAGCGGAACGCTGGACGGGGAGCTGTTTTTT.

This chain links TRBV20-1 with TRBJ1-5, with TRBD1 as a possible D gene (5 bases). Per germline, CDR1 DFQATT and CDR2 SNEGSKA (reference sequence). The CDR3 is 13 amino acids. V gave up 1 base and J gave up 5 bases, with 9 bases separating them. The CDR3 nucleotides read TGCAGTGCTAGAGTACAGGCTGATCAGCCCCAGCATTTT. This gives the protein CSARVQADQPQHF.

This clonotype has ten or more counts. The chain combines TRBV7-9 with TRBJ1-6; TRBD1 aligns across 11 bases. CDR3 length equals 17 residues. V shed 2 bases and J 7 bases; nucleotides not matched to a gene: 7. In germline, CDR1 is SEHNR, CDR2 FQNEAQ (reference sequence). CDR3 sequence: CASSLRTGGAGNSPLHF. In DNA form, the CDR3 reads TGTGCCAGCAGCTTAAGGACAGGGGGCGCCGGGAATTCACCCCTCCACTTT.

This clonotype was recorded many times. The V gene is TRBV5-5, the J gene TRBJ2-7; 8 bases align to TRBD2. The CDR3 runs 16 residues. After removal of 1 base from V and 3 bases from J, the junction contained 9 bases not matched to a gene. Per germline, CDR1 SGHKS and CDR2 YYEKEE (reference sequence). The CDR3 coding sequence is TGTGCCAGCAGCTTGAGTCCCAGCGGGAGAGTCTACGAGCAGTACTTC. Amino acid sequence: CASSLSPSGRVYEQYF.

V is TRBV19 and J is TRBJ2-3; 7 bases agree with TRBD2. The CDR3 has 15 amino acids. CDR1 is LNHDA and CDR2 is SQIVND in the germline V gene (reference sequence). V was pared by 6 bases and J by 2 bases, with 8 bases of the junction left unmatched. The CDR3: CASSALAANTDTQYF. The CDR3, as DNA: TGTGCCAGTAGCGCTCTAGCGGCAAACACAGATACGCAGTATTTT.

This chain connects TRBV28 to TRBJ2-3; 7 nucleotides match TRBD2. V dropped 5 bases and J dropped 2; count of bases not matched to a gene: 7. The CDR3 spans 15 residues. Germline V gene lookup returns CDR1 MDHEN and CDR2 SYDVKM. The CDR3 reads CASSRGLDNTDTQYF. As DNA, the CDR3 is TGTGCCAGCAGTCGAGGACTAGATAACACAGATACGCAGTATTTT.

The V and J genes are TRBV23-1 and TRBJ2-7; TRBD1 agrees at 8 bases. TRBV23-1 is sorted into the ORF group, with uncertain function. CDR3 length: 14 residues. The junction had 7 bases not matched to a gene; V was cut back by 3 bases and J by 6 bases. The CDR3 here is CASSQPDRESEQYF. As DNA, the CDR3 is TGCGCCAGCAGTCAGCCGGACAGGGAGAGCGAGCAGTACTTC.

This clonotype was seen many times. The chain has TRBV7-2 and TRBJ2-7; D is ambiguous. The CDR3 contains 14 residues. Germline V gives CDR1 SGHTA, CDR2 FQGNSA. V shed 5 bases and J shed 0 bases, with 11 bases lying between them. CDR3 sequence reads: CASSLDHSSYEQYF. The CDR3 DNA reads as TGTGCCAGCAGCCTAGACCACAGCTCCTACGAGCAGTACTTC.

V gene TRBV19 combines with J gene TRBJ2-1, with 15 bases fitting TRBD2. The CDR3 is 20 residues long. Germline CDR1 LNHDA, CDR2 SQIVND (reference sequence). J was trimmed by 6 bases and V by 5 bases; bases with no gene match: 17. The DNA for the CDR3 is TGTGCCAGTAGTTTCCTCGGACTAGCGGGAGGGCCATGGGGCACCAATGAGCAGTTCTTC. As protein: CASSFLGLAGGPWGTNEQFF.

This clonotype occurred many times. The chain has TRBV7-2 and TRBJ2-2; D might be TRBD2 (6 bases). Per the germline V gene, CDR1 is SGHTA and CDR2 is FQGNSA. The CDR3 has 16 amino acids. V gave up 0 bases and J gave up 0 bases, with 8 bases separating them. The CDR3 DNA is TGTGCCAGCAGCTTAGCTTGGGACTCGAACACCGGGGAGCTGTTTTTT. Its translation is CASSLAWDSNTGELFF.

This clonotype was seen more than once but under ten times. The J gene is TRBJ1-3, the V gene TRBV5-6; D uncertain. Germline CDR1 SGHDT, CDR2 YYEEEE. V gave up 2 bases and J gave up 4 bases, with 7 bases separating them. The CDR3 has 13 amino acids. CDR3 loop: CASSFDAGNTIYF. CDR3 coding DNA: TGTGCCAGCAGCTTTGACGCCGGAAACACCATATATTTT.

The chain employs TRBV18 and TRBJ2-3; 8 nucleotides align to TRBD1. Trimming removed 3 bases from V and 2 bases from J; junction bases left unmatched: 4. From germline, CDR1 is KGHSH and CDR2 LQKENI. CDR3 length equals 15 residues. This chain's CDR3 is CASSPLTGATDTQYF. The CDR3 DNA reads as TGTGCCAGCTCACCCTTGACAGGGGCCACAGATACGCAGTATTTT.

This clonotype was counted ten times or more. The chain carries TRBV6-2 or TRBV6-3 and TRBJ1-5; no clear D gene. Germline values: CDR1 MNHEY, CDR2 SVGEGT. The germline V and J ends were trimmed by 6 bases and 9 bases, with 15 bases remaining between them. This CDR3 has 13 residues. CDR3 sequence (DNA): TGTGCCAGCAGCCTCGAAGCCAGATCGCCCCAGCATTTT. It encodes CASSLEARSPQHF.

The rearrangement joins TRBV5-1 to TRBJ2-2; TRBD1 aligns across 8 bases. This CDR3 has 15 amino acids. Trimming cost V 2 bases and J 3 bases; bases outside gene matches: 3. Per germline, CDR1 SGHRS and CDR2 YFSETQ. Written as DNA, the CDR3 is TGCGCCAGCAGCTTCCTACAGGGGGACACCGGGGAGCTGTTTTTT. It encodes CASSFLQGDTGELFF.

The chain combines TRBV5-5 with TRBJ1-2; D might be TRBD1 (5 bases). The CDR3 extends over 14 amino acids. Germline V gene lookup returns CDR1 SGHKS and CDR2 YYEKEE (reference sequence). The V and J ends lost 3 bases and 6 bases respectively, with 15 bases between them. The CDR3 DNA sequence: TGTGCCAGCAGCTGGGCTGCGGGGGAGAATGGCTACACCTTC. Its protein is CASSWAAGENGYTF.

This clonotype was recorded many times. The rearrangement links TRBV6-5 to TRBJ2-1; 9 bases align to TRBD1. The CDR3 extends over 14 amino acids. J lost 4 bases, V lost 4 bases, and 2 bases had no gene match. Per the germline V gene, CDR1 is MNHEY and CDR2 is SVGAGI. CDR3 coding DNA: TGTGCCAGCAGTTTAGGGACAGGGTACAATGAGCAGTTCTTC. It encodes CASSLGTGYNEQFF.